This T cell receptor beta chain is from a study of blood T cell repertoires in COVID-19. Study-wide context: Whether acute or convalescent, the COVID-19 samples came from the United States, Italy and Spain. Nucleic acid was either cDNA or gDNA, and it came from T cells, B-cell-depleted T cells, or PBMCs.

This CDR3 contains 12 residues. Germline V lookup: CDR1 MDHEN, CDR2 SYDVKM. Trimming stripped 5 bases from V and 11 bases from J, with 13 bases between. In the original processing: Estimates of nucleated cell counts were drawn from the amplification of reference gene primers. Using immunoSEQ multiplex PCR, the repertoire was profiled, and TCRdb retains in-frame clones only, with some absent. The V and J calls and clone size are taken from that table; D and trimming were inferred from the DNA. In the table there are about 80,000 clones, approximately 82% of which are singletons. This TCR derives from a human donor in a cohort sampled during active COVID-19. Sequencing was done on a sample of peripheral blood. The V gene is TRBV28, the J gene TRBJ1-5; D might be TRBD1 (6 bases). The chain's CDR3 is CASSTRTVAQHF. The CDR3 DNA is TGTGCCAGCAGTACTAGGACAGTGGCCCAGCATTTT.